The 20 T cell receptor beta chains in this list originate from one sample, sequenced in a study of CD8 T cells in ankylosing spondylitis. Via MiXCR, TCRdb re-called the 5' RACE reads, giving one row per CDR3 protein. The sample has over 200,000 distinct CDR3 sequences, roughly 10% seen once. The sequencing sample was made of blood, either unsorted or a sorted T cell fraction (not recorded which). The receptors stem from a male donor with ankylosing spondylitis or in good health (not recorded which).

This clonotype was seen repeatedly, ten times or more. This chain joins TRBV5-1 and TRBJ2-1; TRBD2 matches 11 bases. Germline V gene lookup returns CDR1 SGHRS and CDR2 YFSETQ. The CDR3 is 17 residues long. The V gene end was trimmed by 0 bases and the J gene end by 6 bases; junction bases not matched to a gene: 8. The DNA of the CDR3 is TGCGCCAGCAGCTTGGAGCTAGCGGGGGGCGGAGGCAATGAGCAGTTCTTC. It translates to CASSLELAGGGGNEQFF.

This clonotype was detected many times. Here the CDR3 reads CASSLVGPAAEQFF. For the CDR3, the DNA is TGTGCCAGCAGCTTAGTAGGGCCAGCCGCTGAGCAGTTCTTC. The chain carries TRBV7-8 and TRBJ2-1, with D uncertain. The ends were cut back, 1 base at V and 9 bases at J, with 13 bases in the middle. Germline lookup yields CDR1 SGHVS and CDR2 FQNEAQ. CDR3 length equals 14 residues.

This clonotype has ten or more counts. J is TRBJ1-3 and V is TRBV5-1, with D perhaps matching TRBD1 (5 bases). The length of the CDR3 is 17 residues. V lost 0 bases and J 0 bases, leaving 13 bases between the germline ends. Germline CDR1 SGHRS, CDR2 YFSETQ. The DNA for the CDR3 is TGCGCCAGCAGCTTGGATCCAGGGACCATCTCTGGAAACACCATATATTTT. The encoded protein is CASSLDPGTISGNTIYF.

The gene calls are TRBV20-1 and TRBJ1-4; a possible D gene is TRBD1 (6 bases). This CDR3 has 13 residues. Looked up from germline, CDR1 is DFQATT and CDR2 is SNEGSKA (reference sequence). The CDR3 sequence: CSKRGGASEKLFF. The CDR3 nucleotides are TGCAGCAAAAGGGGGGGCGCAAGCGAAAAACTGTTTTTT.

This chain connects TRBV7-2 to TRBJ2-1; TRBD2 matches 8 bases. This CDR3 comprises 15 residues. CDR1 is SGHTA and CDR2 is FQGNSA in the germline V gene. Trimming took 2 bases from V and 12 from J; bases not matched to a gene: 12. CDR3 DNA: TGTGCCAGCAGCTTAAGTAGCGGGGTACCAGGCTGGCAGTTCTTC. Translation: CASSLSSGVPGWQFF. Full variable domain (missing parts from reference TRBV7-2 and TRBJ2-1): GAGVSQSPSNKVTEKGKDVELRCDPISGHTALYWYRQSLGQGLEFLIYFQGNSAPDKSGLPSDRFSAERTGGSVSTLTIQRTQQEDSAVYLCASSLSSGVPGWQFFGPGTRLTVL.

This clonotype was counted ten times or more. The chain joins TRBV12-3 or TRBV12-4 to TRBJ2-7; D is perhaps TRBD1 or TRBD2 (5 bases each). Trimming removed 5 bases from V and 0 bases from J, with 17 bases in between. The CDR3 contains 16 residues. CDR3 bases: TGTGCCAGCAGTCCCCGGGGCGCAGCGAGCTCCTACGAGCAGTACTTC. Protein: CASSPRGAASSYEQYF.

The table lists this clonotype with many counts. This chain joins TRBV9 and TRBJ2-3; TRBD1 agrees at 7 bases. Per the germline V gene, CDR1 is SGDLS and CDR2 is YYNGEE. CDR3 length: 15 amino acids. Trimming at V came to 4 bases and at J to 4 bases, leaving 9 bases not matched to a gene. The CDR3 loop reads CASSSRDSRADTQYF. The CDR3 DNA sequence: TGTGCCAGCAGCTCTAGGGACAGCCGCGCAGATACGCAGTATTTT. Using reference TRBV9 and TRBJ2-3 for the parts outside the CDR3, the full variable domain is DSGVTQTPKHLITATGQRVTLRCSPRSGDLSVYWYQQSLDQGLQFLIQYYNGEERAKGNILERFSAQQFPDLHSELNLSSLELGDSALYFCASSSRDSRADTQYFGPGTRLTVL.

The chain couples TRBV18 to TRBJ2-5, with 9 bases fitting TRBD1. Trimming at V came to 8 bases and at J to 4 bases, leaving 8 bases not matched to a gene. Germline V gene data show CDR1 as KGHSH and CDR2 as LQKENI. The CDR3 is 14 amino acids. CDR3 protein: CASKAGTGRETQYF. The CDR3 DNA reads as TGTGCCAGCAAAGCCGGGACAGGGCGAGAGACCCAGTACTTC.

This clonotype was recorded at least ten times. The V and J genes are TRBV12-3 or TRBV12-4 and TRBJ2-2; TRBD2 matches at 11 bases. The CDR3 loop spans 15 amino acids. V was pared by 9 bases and J by 3 bases, with 6 bases of the junction left unmatched. CDR3 sequence (DNA): TGTGCCAGTTCTAGCGGGGGGACCCACACCGGGGAGCTGTTTTTT. This gives the protein CASSSGGTHTGELFF.

This chain connects TRBV6-1 to TRBJ2-2; no reliable D call. CDR1 MNHNS and CDR2 SASEGT come from the germline V gene. V was trimmed by 5 bases and J by 0 bases, leaving 13 bases between them. The CDR3 consists of 16 residues. This CDR3 reads CASSQHSPANTGELFF. The CDR3 DNA sequence: TGTGCCAGCAGTCAACACTCGCCCGCGAACACCGGGGAGCTGTTTTTT.

In its sample, this clonotype was seen many times. The chain is built from TRBV7-2 and TRBJ1-5; the D gene is possibly TRBD1 (5 bases). V shed 1 base and J shed 2 bases, with 12 bases lying between them. Germline CDR1 and CDR2: SGHTA and FQGNSA. This CDR3 is built from 16 residues. The CDR3 DNA sequence: TGTGCCAGCAGCTTAGATGGGCAGGGAGGCAATCAGCCCCAGCATTTT. It is translated as CASSLDGQGGNQPQHF.

In this sample, this clonotype turned up many times. The chain carries TRBV12-3 or TRBV12-4 and TRBJ2-2, with D perhaps TRBD2 (6 bases). The CDR3 spans 15 residues. Trimming removed 3 bases at V and 6 bases at J, with 14 bases between. DNA for the CDR3: TGTGCCAGCAGTTTCCTAGGAGGGAATTCCGGGGAGCTGTTTTTT. It encodes CASSFLGGNSGELFF.

This clonotype appeared a few times. The gene calls are TRBV28 and TRBJ2-3; 7 positions agree with TRBD2. This CDR3 contains 15 residues. Trimming at V came to 3 bases and at J to 0 bases, leaving 3 bases not matched to a gene. Germline V gene sequence: CDR1 MDHEN, CDR2 SYDVKM. This CDR3 reads CASSFRRGSTDTQYF. CDR3 DNA: TGTGCCAGCAGTTTTCGGCGGGGGAGCACAGATACGCAGTATTTT. Combining the CDR3 with reference TRBV28 and TRBJ2-3 gives the whole variable domain DVKVTQSSRYLVKRTGEKVFLECVQDMDHENMFWYRQDPGLGLRLIYFSYDVKMKEKGDIPEGYSVSREKKERFSLILESASTNQTSMYLCASSFRRGSTDTQYFGPGTRLTVL.

The table lists this clonotype with many counts. At one end, the junction sequence differs from germline, possibly due to a read error. The J gene is TRBJ2-1, the V gene TRBV7-2; 10 positions match TRBD2. The CDR3 covers 14 residues. Germline loops: CDR1 SGHTA, CDR2 FQGNSA. CDR3 sequence reads: CASSLAGGYNEQFF. DNA of the CDR3: TGTGCTAGCAGCTTAGCGGGGGGCTACAATGAGCAGTTCTTC.

This clonotype was detected many times. The V gene is TRBV29-1, the J gene TRBJ1-2, with no clear D. The CDR3 totals 11 residues. The V and J ends lost 4 bases and 3 bases respectively, with 6 bases between them. In germline, CDR1 is SQVTM, CDR2 ANQGSEA. Written as DNA, the CDR3 is TGCAGCGTTGGTGCCGACTATGGCTACACCTTC. As protein: CSVGADYGYTF.

The chain couples TRBV12-3 or TRBV12-4 to TRBJ2-2, with D perhaps TRBD2 (7 bases). The CDR3 has 19 residues. The CDR3, as DNA: TGTACCTGCTGTTTAAATTTCGGGGGGCAGATCGCGAACACCGGGGAGCTGTTTTTT. This gives the protein CTCCLNFGGQIANTGELFF.

The V gene is TRBV15, the J gene TRBJ2-7, with 8 nucleotides matching TRBD1. CDR3 length: 14 residues. The germline V gene has CDR1 LNHNV and CDR2 YYDKDF (reference sequence). V dropped 5 bases and J dropped 2; count of bases not matched to a gene: 5. The CDR3 bases are TGTGCCACCAGCCAAGGACAGGGAGCCTACGAGCAGTACTTC. Amino acid sequence: CATSQGQGAYEQYF.

The chain uses TRBV20-1 and TRBJ2-7; D gene uncertain. There are 12 residues in the CDR3. CDR1 and CDR2 from the germline V gene are DFQATT and SNEGSKA (reference sequence). V gave up 6 bases and J gave up 0 bases, with 9 bases separating them. The CDR3 protein is CSAFKPSYEQYF. In DNA form, the CDR3 reads TGCAGTGCATTCAAGCCCTCCTACGAGCAGTACTTC.

This chain connects TRBV5-1 to TRBJ2-3; D not certain. The CDR3 consists of 14 residues. V was trimmed by 0 bases and J by 6 bases, leaving 11 bases between them. Looked up from germline, CDR1 is SGHRS and CDR2 is YFSETQ. The CDR3 DNA sequence: TGCGCCAGCAGCTTGGCCTCGGGCCCGGATACGCAGTATTTT. It is translated as CASSLASGPDTQYF.

This clonotype was observed many times. This rearrangement joins TRBV5-1 to TRBJ1-1; D ambiguous. The V end lost 0 bases, the J end lost 8 bases, and 14 bases lay between the germline ends. The CDR3 has 14 residues. The germline V gene has CDR1 SGHRS and CDR2 YFSETQ. Here the CDR3 reads CASSLDAPGDEAFF. In nucleotides, the CDR3 is TGCGCCAGCAGCTTGGACGCTCCGGGTGACGAAGCTTTCTTT. Filled out from reference TRBV5-1 and TRBJ1-1, the complete variable domain reads KAGVTQTPRYLIKTRGQQVTLSCSPISGHRSVSWYQQTPGQGLQFLFEYFSETQRNKGNFPGRFSGRQFSNSRSEMNVSTLELGDSALYLCASSLDAPGDEAFFGQGTRLTVV.